This T cell receptor beta chain is drawn from a study of T cell repertoires in cytomegalovirus infection. TCRdb reprocessed the reads with MiXCR, giving one entry per CDR3 protein. The table lists 740,000 or so distinct CDR3 sequences, about 40% of them singletons, with roughly 2.8% in the top ten. Germline assignment: CDR1 MDHEN and CDR2 SYDVKM. Counting both end residues, the CDR3 totals 12 amino acids. Concerning this clonotype: The CDR3 end shows no conserved phenylalanine or tryptophan, and so a read error is likely. The limits of the CDR3 on the DNA are not certain, so only TCRdb's listed CDR3 is given.

The chain employs TRBV28 and TRBJ1-2; the table assigns TRBD1, which was not confirmed against the DNA. The source of this sequence is a human donor in good health (CMV status not recorded). Some clones in this sample may be carry-over from other donors' samples. Sequencing was carried out using PBMCs. The CDR3 is CASSSRDRGGIL.